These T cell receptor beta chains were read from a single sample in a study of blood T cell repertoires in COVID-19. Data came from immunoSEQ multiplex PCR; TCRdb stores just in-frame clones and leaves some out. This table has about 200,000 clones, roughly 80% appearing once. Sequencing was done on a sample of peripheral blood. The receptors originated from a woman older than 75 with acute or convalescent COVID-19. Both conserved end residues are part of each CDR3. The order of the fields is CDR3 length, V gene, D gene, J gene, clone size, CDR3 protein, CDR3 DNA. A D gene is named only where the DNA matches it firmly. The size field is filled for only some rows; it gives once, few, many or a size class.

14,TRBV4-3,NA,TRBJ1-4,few,CASSQDGRTEKLFF,TGCGCCAGCAGCCAAGATGGGAGAACCGAAAAACTGTTTTTT
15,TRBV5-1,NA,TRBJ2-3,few,CASSLDRVAADTQYF,TGCGCCAGCAGCTTGGACAGGGTCGCTGCGGATACGCAGTATTTT
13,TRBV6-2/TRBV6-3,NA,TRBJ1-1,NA,CASSSRMNTEAFF,TGTGCCAGCAGTTCCCGTATGAACACTGAAGCTTTCTTT
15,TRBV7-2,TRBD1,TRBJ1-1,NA,CASSLATGGMDEAFF,TGTGCCAGCAGCTTAGCCACAGGGGGCATGGATGAAGCTTTCTTT
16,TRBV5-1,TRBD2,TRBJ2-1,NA,CASSRYSGGASGEQFF,TGCGCCAGCAGCCGTTATAGCGGGGGGGCGTCGGGAGAGCAGTTCTTC
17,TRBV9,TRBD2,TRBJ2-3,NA,CASSGRHRTSGGDTQYF,TGTGCCAGCAGCGGGCGCCACCGGACTAGCGGGGGGGATACGCAGTATTTT
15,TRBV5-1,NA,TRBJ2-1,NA,CASSLGGGAYNEQFF,TGCGCCAGCAGCTTAGGAGGGGGGGCCTACAATGAGCAGTTCTTC
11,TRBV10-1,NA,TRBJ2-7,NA,CASSDGGEQYF,TGCGCCAGCAGTGATGGAGGCGAGCAGTACTTC
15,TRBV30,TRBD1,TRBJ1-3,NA,CAWSSTGVAGNTIYF,TGTGCCTGGAGTTCAACAGGGGTAGCTGGAAACACCATATATTTT
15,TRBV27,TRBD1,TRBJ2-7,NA,CASSFGTGGAYEQYF,TGTGCCAGCAGTTTCGGGACAGGGGGTGCCTACGAGCAGTACTTC
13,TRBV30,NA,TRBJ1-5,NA,CAWSSRSNQPQHF,TGTGCCTGGAGTAGTCGGAGCAATCAGCCCCAGCATTTT
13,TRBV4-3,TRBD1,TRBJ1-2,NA,CASSRDRDSGYTF,TGCGCCAGCAGCCGGGACAGGGACTCGGGCTACACCTTC
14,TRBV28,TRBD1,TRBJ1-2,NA,CASRETGGGYGYTF,TGTGCCAGCAGGGAGACAGGGGGAGGCTATGGCTACACCTTC
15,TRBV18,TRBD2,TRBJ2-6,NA,CASSPGGTGANVLTF,TGTGCCAGCTCACCGGGAGGGACTGGGGCCAACGTCCTGACTTTC
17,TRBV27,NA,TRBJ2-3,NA,CASSSRPGDGSTDTQYF,TGTGCCAGCAGTTCCCGGCCCGGTGACGGGAGCACAGATACGCAGTATTTT
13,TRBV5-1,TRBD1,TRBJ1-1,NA,CASSPGGLTEAFF,TGCGCCAGCTCCCCAGGGGGACTCACTGAAGCTTTCTTT
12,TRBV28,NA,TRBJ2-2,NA,CASSGNPGELFF,TGTGCCAGCAGCGGTAATCCCGGGGAGCTGTTTTTT
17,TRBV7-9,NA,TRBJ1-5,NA,CASSSNRADHSNQPQHF,TGTGCCAGCAGCTCTAACAGGGCCGATCATAGCAATCAGCCCCAGCATTTT
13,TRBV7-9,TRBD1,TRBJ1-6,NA,CASSSDRVSPLHF,TGTGCCAGCAGCTCCGACAGGGTGTCACCCCTCCACTTT
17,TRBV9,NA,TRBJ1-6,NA,CASSVAPDGVYNSPLHF,TGTGCCAGCAGCGTAGCTCCGGACGGGGTTTATAATTCACCCCTCCACTTT
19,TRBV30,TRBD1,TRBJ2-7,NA,CAWSTNPLRSGQGPYEQYF,TGTGCCTGGAGTACAAACCCCCTTCGGTCGGGACAGGGGCCCTACGAGCAGTACTTC
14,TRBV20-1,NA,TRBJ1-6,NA,CSASQGSYNSPLHF,TGCAGTGCTAGTCAGGGCTCCTATAATTCACCCCTCCACTTT
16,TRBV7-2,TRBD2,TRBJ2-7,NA,CASSSVAGAPGGEQYF,TGTGCCAGCAGCTCGGTAGCGGGGGCCCCCGGGGGAGAGCAGTACTTC
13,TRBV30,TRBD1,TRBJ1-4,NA,CAWGTGTNEKLFF,TGTGCCTGGGGGACAGGAACTAATGAAAAACTGTTTTTT
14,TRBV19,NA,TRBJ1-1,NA,CASSIAQLNTEAFF,TGTGCCAGTAGTATAGCACAGCTGAACACTGAAGCTTTCTTT
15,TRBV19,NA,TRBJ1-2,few,CASSIVESGVYGYTF,TGTGCCAGTAGTATAGTCGAGTCAGGGGTCTATGGCTACACCTTC
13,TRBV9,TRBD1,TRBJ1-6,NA,CASRGTGGSPLHF,TGTGCCAGCAGGGGGACAGGGGGTTCACCCCTCCACTTT
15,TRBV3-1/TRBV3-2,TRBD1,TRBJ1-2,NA,CASSPRDRGNYGYTF,TGTGCCAGCAGCCCCCGGGACAGGGGTAACTATGGCTACACCTTC
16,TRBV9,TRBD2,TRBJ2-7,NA,CASSPRGAGSSYEQYF,TGTGCCAGCAGCCCCCGGGGAGCGGGAAGCTCCTACGAGCAGTACTTC
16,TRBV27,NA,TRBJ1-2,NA,CASSLNGRGTGYGYTF,TGTGCCAGCAGTTTAAACGGCAGGGGTACAGGCTATGGCTACACCTTC
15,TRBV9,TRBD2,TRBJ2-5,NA,CASSVVAGEGGTQYF,TGTGCCAGCAGCGTAGTAGCGGGGGAGGGAGGGACCCAGTACTTC
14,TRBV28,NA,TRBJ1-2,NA,CASSLVDGVYGYTF,TGTGCCAGCAGTTTAGTGGACGGGGTCTACGGCTACACCTTC
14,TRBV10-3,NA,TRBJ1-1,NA,CAAGQIFGDTEAFF,TGTGCCGCCGGACAGATTTTTGGTGACACTGAAGCTTTCTTT
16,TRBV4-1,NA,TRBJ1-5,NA,CASSHIQGGPNQPQHF,TGCGCCAGCAGCCACATTCAGGGAGGACCCAATCAGCCCCAGCATTTT
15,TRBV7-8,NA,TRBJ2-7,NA,CASSFTKGGGYEQYF,TGTGCCAGCAGCTTCACTAAGGGAGGGGGCTACGAGCAGTACTTC
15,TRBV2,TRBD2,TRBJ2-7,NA,CASSEMAGGPYEQYF,TGTGCCAGCAGTGAAATGGCGGGAGGGCCCTACGAGCAGTACTTC
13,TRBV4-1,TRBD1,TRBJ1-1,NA,CASSQDQTGNAFF,TGCGCCAGCAGCCAAGATCAGACAGGGAACGCTTTCTTT
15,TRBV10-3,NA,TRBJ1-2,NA,CAISEGVGGLYGYTF,TGTGCCATCAGTGAGGGTGTCGGGGGTTTATATGGCTACACCTTC
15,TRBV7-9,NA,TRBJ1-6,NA,CASSPSLGEDSPLHF,TGTGCCAGCAGCCCAAGTTTGGGGGAGGATTCACCCCTCCACTTT